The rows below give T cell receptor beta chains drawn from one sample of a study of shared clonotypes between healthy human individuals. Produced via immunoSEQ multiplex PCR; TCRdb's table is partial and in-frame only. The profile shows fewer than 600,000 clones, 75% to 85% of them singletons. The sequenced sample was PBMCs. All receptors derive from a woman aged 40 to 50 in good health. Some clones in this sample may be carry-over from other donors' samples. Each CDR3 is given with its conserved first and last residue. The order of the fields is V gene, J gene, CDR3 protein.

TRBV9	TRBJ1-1	CASTTGQGGTEAFF
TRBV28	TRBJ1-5	CASRTTGTAYQPQHF
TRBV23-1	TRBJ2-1	CASSPQGTHNEQFF
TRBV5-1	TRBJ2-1	CASREGQGDEQFF
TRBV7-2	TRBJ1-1	CASSPRYRSTEAFF
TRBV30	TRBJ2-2	CAWSVINTGELFF
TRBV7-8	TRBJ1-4	CASSLAGGLNEKLFF
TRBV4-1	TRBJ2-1	CASSPTIAGGRKRSYNEQFF
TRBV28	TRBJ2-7	CASRQTGTGEQYF
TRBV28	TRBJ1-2	CASTTPGTNYGYTF
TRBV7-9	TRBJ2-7	CASSSHSGVRYEQYF
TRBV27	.	CASSLSSPPGDEQYF
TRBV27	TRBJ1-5	CASRPGGRGNQPQHF
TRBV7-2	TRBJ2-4	CASSVGQAQNIQYF
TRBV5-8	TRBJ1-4	CASSLFPEREKLFF
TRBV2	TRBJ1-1	CASRETGLTEAFF
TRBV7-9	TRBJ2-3	CASSPLGDTQYF
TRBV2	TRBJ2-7	CASRGTTGYEQYF
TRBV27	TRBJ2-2	CASSLLTSGRNTGELFF
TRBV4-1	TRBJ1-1	CASSQDRGTLDTEAFF
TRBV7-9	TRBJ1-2	CASSLGPRDKGYGYTF
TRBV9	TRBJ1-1	CASSVVGGNTEAFF
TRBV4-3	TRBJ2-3	CASSPGQSDTQYF
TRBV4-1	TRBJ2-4	CASSQTGTGGDIQYF